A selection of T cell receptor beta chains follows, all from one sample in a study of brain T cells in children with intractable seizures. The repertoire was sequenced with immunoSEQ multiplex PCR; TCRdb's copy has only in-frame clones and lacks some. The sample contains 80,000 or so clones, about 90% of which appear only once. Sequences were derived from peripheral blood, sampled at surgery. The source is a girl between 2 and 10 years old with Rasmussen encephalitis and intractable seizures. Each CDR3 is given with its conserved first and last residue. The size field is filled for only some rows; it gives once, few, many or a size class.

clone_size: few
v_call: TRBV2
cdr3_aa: CASNGGQSQPQHF

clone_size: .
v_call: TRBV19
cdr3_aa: CASSRSIGASQETQYF

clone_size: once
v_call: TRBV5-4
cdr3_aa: CASSLERADTEAFF

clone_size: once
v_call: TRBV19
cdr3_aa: CASASPSYEQYF

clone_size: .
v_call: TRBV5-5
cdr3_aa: CASSLATEAFF

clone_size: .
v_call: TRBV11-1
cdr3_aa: CAWGDANTGELFF

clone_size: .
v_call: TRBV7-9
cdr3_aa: CASSPGLAGVREQYF

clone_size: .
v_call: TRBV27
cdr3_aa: CASSFGGFSGNEQFF

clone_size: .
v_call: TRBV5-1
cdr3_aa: CASSSPYGQGYNEQFF

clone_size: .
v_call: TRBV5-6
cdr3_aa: CASSFATDTQYF

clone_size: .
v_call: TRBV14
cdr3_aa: CASSHLVSAAARVFGYTF

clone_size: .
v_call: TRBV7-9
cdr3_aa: CASSISSGEASYEQYF

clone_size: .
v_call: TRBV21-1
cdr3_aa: CASSRTYLPGATDTQYF

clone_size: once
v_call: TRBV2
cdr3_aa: CASSEIGGRTGKLFF

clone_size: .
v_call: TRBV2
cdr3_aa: CASSESSRRVFF

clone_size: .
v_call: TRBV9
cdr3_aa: CASSVDLAGDYRPYNEQFF

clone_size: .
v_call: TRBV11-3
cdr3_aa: CASSSGQGAEAFF

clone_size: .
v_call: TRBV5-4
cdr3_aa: CASSLDAGLNEQFF

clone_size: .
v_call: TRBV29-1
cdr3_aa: CSVGQVGNQPQHF

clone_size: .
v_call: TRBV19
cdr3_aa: CASSPAGSTDTQYF

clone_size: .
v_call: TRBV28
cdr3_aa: CASSHNPGNTQYF

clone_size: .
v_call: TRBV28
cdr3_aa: CASVRRSGGVGSYNEQFF

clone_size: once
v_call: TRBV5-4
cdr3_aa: CASRVQGVGGELFF